Listed here are 15 T cell receptor beta chains from one sample, sequenced in a study of T cell responses to AZD1222 COVID-19 vaccine. Clones were read by immunoSEQ multiplex PCR, and TCRdb kept only the in-frame ones, dropping some. The sample shows under 200,000 clones, under 95% of them seen only once. Here the sequenced sample was peripheral blood, taken on day 0 of AZD1222 vaccination. Source of these receptors: an adult in good health.

The rearrangement uses TRBV4-2 and TRBJ1-5; D remains unclear. Trimming took off 4 bases at V and 3 bases at J, with 13 bases between the two ends. CDR3 length: 15 residues. CDR1 and CDR2 (germline): LGHNA, YNFKEQ. CDR3 sequence reads: CASSRTQENNQPQHF. The CDR3 DNA follows: TGTGCCAGCAGCCGGACCCAGGAGAACAATCAGCCCCAGCATTTT.

The V gene is TRBV27, the J gene TRBJ1-2, with D perhaps matching TRBD1 (5 bases). Per germline, CDR1 MNHEY and CDR2 SMNVEV (reference sequence). The CDR3 runs to 14 residues. The V end lost 5 bases, the J end lost 8 bases, and 18 bases lay between the germline ends. The CDR3 sequence: CASSGSFGAGGYTF. In DNA form, the CDR3 reads TGTGCCAGCAGTGGGTCTTTTGGGGCGGGCGGCTACACCTTC.

The J gene is TRBJ2-3, the V gene TRBV5-1; 7 nucleotides line up with TRBD2. CDR1 and CDR2 from the germline V gene are SGHRS and YFSETQ. The CDR3 is made up of 14 amino acids. The trim removed 7 bases at V and 2 bases at J, leaving 7 bases unmatched. The CDR3 coding sequence is TGCGCCAGCGGGGGGGACGGATCCACAGATACGCAGTATTTT. Translating it yields CASGGDGSTDTQYF.

The chain combines TRBV3-1 (or the pseudogene TRBV3-2) with TRBJ2-7; D perhaps matches TRBD1 (6 bases). The CDR3 loop spans 15 amino acids. V lost 4 bases and J 0 bases, leaving 13 bases between the germline ends. Germline CDR1 reads LGHDT; CDR2 reads YNNKEL (reference sequence). The CDR3 is CASSRQDSPSYEQYF. Written as DNA, the CDR3 is TGTGCCAGCAGCCGACAGGACTCCCCCTCCTACGAGCAGTACTTC.

This sequence joins TRBV7-9 and TRBJ2-7; TRBD1 matches at 8 bases. Germline values: CDR1 SEHNR, CDR2 FQNEAQ (reference sequence). J lost 5 bases, V lost 5 bases, and 8 bases had no gene match. This CDR3 has 14 residues. CDR3 loop: CASSKGTGRDEQYF. The CDR3 nucleotides are TGTGCCAGCAGCAAGGGGACAGGCCGAGACGAGCAGTACTTC.

Here the CDR3 reads CASSSWTGGATNEKLFF. CDR3 bases: TGTGCCAGCAGCTCCTGGACAGGGGGAGCAACTAATGAAAAACTGTTTTTT. The chain links TRBV7-9 to TRBJ1-4; TRBD1 matches at 10 bases. The CDR3 extends over 17 amino acids. Trimming at V came to 4 bases and at J to 0 bases, leaving 5 bases not matched to a gene. Germline CDR1 and CDR2: SEHNR and FQNEAQ (reference sequence). The full variable domain, its missing parts supplied by reference TRBV7-9 and TRBJ1-4, is DTGVSQNPRHKITKRGQNVTFRCDPISEHNRLYWYRQTLGQGPEFLTYFQNEAQLEKSRLLSDRFSAERPKGSFSTLEIQRTEQGDSAMYLCASSSWTGGATNEKLFFGSGTQLSVL.

This clone appeared a single time. The chain combines TRBV11-2 with TRBJ2-4, with 8 bases aligning to TRBD2. This CDR3 spans 17 amino acids. The trim removed 2 bases at V and 4 bases at J, leaving 10 bases unmatched. Germline CDR1 is SGHAT and CDR2 is FQNNGV. CDR3 sequence reads: CASSLYAGIAGKNIQYF. The CDR3 region has the DNA TGTGCCAGCAGCTTATACGCGGGGATAGCGGGGAAAAACATTCAGTACTTC.

The chain is built from TRBV11-3 and TRBJ2-1; D is ambiguous. This CDR3 contains 15 residues. Trimming took off 1 base at V and 7 bases at J, with 14 bases between the two ends. Germline lookup yields CDR1 SGHNT and CDR2 YENEEA. The CDR3 DNA sequence: TGTGCCAGCAGCTTAGGTCCCGCGATGGGGAATGAGCAGTTCTTC. Its translation is CASSLGPAMGNEQFF.

This clone turned up a few times. V usage is TRBV5-4 and J usage is TRBJ2-2; D is unresolved. This CDR3 is built from 13 residues. V lost 6 bases, J lost 2 bases, and 8 bases lay in between. Germline CDR1 SGHNT, CDR2 YYREEE (reference sequence). The CDR3 DNA sequence: TGTGCCAGCAACCTATTAAACACCGGGGAGCTGTTTTTT. This sequence encodes CASNLLNTGELFF.

This chain joins TRBV11-2 and TRBJ1-6, with D uncertain. Germline CDR1 SGHAT, CDR2 FQNNGV. The CDR3 loop spans 14 amino acids. Between the trimmed V and J ends, which lost 1 base and 10 bases, there was a span of 11 bases. The CDR3 DNA sequence: TGTGCCAGCAGCTTAGCCGGTGCCAGCTCACCCCTCCACTTT. It encodes CASSLAGASSPLHF.

V gene TRBV30 combines with J gene TRBJ2-7, with D hard to call. This CDR3 has 14 residues. Trimming pared 3 bases from V and 3 bases from J, leaving 15 bases between. Germline V lookup: CDR1 GTSNPN, CDR2 SVGIG (reference sequence). The DNA for the CDR3 is TGTGCCTGGAGCCCCGTCTTGGGTGTCTACGAGCAGTACTTC. Translation: CAWSPVLGVYEQYF.

The V gene is TRBV25-1, the J gene TRBJ2-7, with TRBD1 matching over 9 bases. With V trimmed by 5 bases and J by 0 bases, 5 bases remained unmatched. Germline-derived CDR1 and CDR2 are MGHDK and SYGVNS. This CDR3 region has 15 residues. The CDR3 nucleotides read TGTGCCAGCAGTTCGACGGGACAGGGCTCCTACGAGCAGTACTTC. Translated: CASSSTGQGSYEQYF.

This chain uses TRBV4-1 with TRBJ2-5; D is possibly TRBD1 (5 bases). The length of the CDR3 is 16 residues. The germline gives CDR1 MGHRA, CDR2 YSYEKL. The V and J ends lost 0 bases and 2 bases respectively, with 13 bases between them. The chain's CDR3 is CASSQELGDRQETQYF. For the CDR3, the DNA is TGCGCCAGCAGCCAAGAATTAGGGGATCGGCAAGAGACCCAGTACTTC.

The CDR3 reads CASRQDLYEQYF. CDR3 DNA sequence: TGTGCCAGCAGACAGGATCTCTACGAGCAGTACTTC. This chain links TRBV2 with TRBJ2-7; D perhaps matches TRBD1 (5 bases). The germline V gene has CDR1 SNHLY and CDR2 FYNNEI. The CDR3 sequence is 12 residues long. V was cut by 6 bases and J by 3 bases, with 9 bases left in between.

This chain joins TRBV6-5 and TRBJ2-1; the match to TRBD2 covers 7 bases. Germline CDR1 and CDR2: MNHEY and SVGAGI. The CDR3 has 15 amino acids. V trimming: 3 bases; J trimming: 2 bases; junction bases outside the gene matches: 4. CDR3 nucleotides: TGTGCCAGCAGTTATTACAGCGGGGCCTACAATGAGCAGTTCTTC. Protein: CASSYYSGAYNEQFF.